This passage covers 16 T cell receptor beta chains from one sample sequenced in a study of memory B cells and T cells in multiple sclerosis listed by TCRdb under 2018. The library was prepared using the immunoSEQ multiplex PCR assay. Sourced from immuneACCESS, this table was stored by TCRdb with only in-frame sequences that have V and J called. A share of the clones is absent; for the studies checked, an unresolved V gene accounts for under half, and the remainder has no known explanation. The sample table shows 30,000 or so clones, and roughly 88% are seen once. The ten largest clonotypes hold roughly 2.6% of the sample. No antigen has been assigned to these receptors. After CFSE-labeled PBMCs were cultured without any stimulus, the autoproliferating (CFSEdim) and non-proliferating (CFSEhi) T cell fractions were each sequenced on their own. In total, under 55 million CFSE-labeled PBMCs were cultured without stimulus for roughly 7 days, after which replicate wells were pooled.

The sample comprised PBMCs from blood kept in culture. Every receptor here comes from a human donor with multiple sclerosis.

The chain joins TRBV7-9 to TRBJ2-3; perhaps TRBD2 as D (5 bases). Germline CDR1 SEHNR, CDR2 FQNEAQ (reference sequence). Trimming pared 5 bases from V and 0 bases from J, leaving 12 bases between. This CDR3 contains 15 residues. This CDR3 reads CASSQTRTSTDTQYF. The CDR3 DNA is TGTGCCAGCAGCCAAACTAGGACTAGCACAGATACGCAGTATTTT.

The V call is TRBV25-1, the J call TRBJ2-2; TRBD1 matches at 8 bases. This CDR3 region has 16 residues. Germline V gene sequence: CDR1 MGHDK, CDR2 SYGVNS. The V gene end was trimmed by 7 bases and the J gene end by 3 bases; junction bases not matched to a gene: 10. CDR3 protein: CASISDRVSDTGELFF. The CDR3 DNA is TGTGCCAGCATTTCGGACAGGGTTTCGGACACCGGGGAGCTGTTTTTT.

This chain links TRBV7-2 with TRBJ1-2; 10 bases match TRBD1. The length of the CDR3 is 15 residues. J lost 4 bases, V lost 1 base, and 3 bases had no gene match. The germline V gene encodes CDR1 SGHTA and CDR2 FQGNSA. The CDR3 DNA is TGTGCCAGCAGCTTAGTAGGGACAGGGGTCTATGGCTACACCTTC. Translating it yields CASSLVGTGVYGYTF.

The chain carries TRBV25-1 and TRBJ1-1; no reliable D call. V was clipped by 4 bases and J by 1 base, with 4 bases between them. CDR1 MGHDK and CDR2 SYGVNS come from the germline V gene. The CDR3 consists of 12 residues. In DNA form, the CDR3 reads TGTGCCAGCAGTGTAGGGAACACTGAAGCTTTCTTT. Its translation is CASSVGNTEAFF.

The chain is built from TRBV5-4 and TRBJ2-5, with 7 nucleotides matching TRBD1. This CDR3 has 13 residues. Trimming cost V 0 bases and J 4 bases; bases outside gene matches: 0. Germline V CDR1 and CDR2: SGHNT, YYREEE (reference sequence). CDR3 sequence: CASSLDRGETQYF. The CDR3 coding sequence is TGTGCCAGCAGCTTGGACAGGGGAGAGACCCAGTACTTC.

V usage is TRBV27 and J usage is TRBJ2-1; 7 nucleotides line up with TRBD2. The CDR3 totals 15 residues. The germline CDR1 and CDR2 sequences are MNHEY and SMNVEV (reference sequence). V was clipped by 6 bases and J by 4 bases; unmatched bases: 9. The CDR3 region has the DNA TGTGCCAGCAGCCAGTGGCGGGAGTCTTACAATGAGCAGTTCTTC. Residues: CASSQWRESYNEQFF.

This sequence joins TRBV10-1 and TRBJ2-3; 8 bases match TRBD2. V trimming: 5 bases; J trimming: 2 bases; junction bases outside the gene matches: 6. The germline CDR1 and CDR2 sequences are WNHNN and SYGVQD (reference sequence). The CDR3 is 15 residues long. The CDR3 DNA follows: TGCGCCAGCAGTCAGGCTAGCGGGCACACAGATACGCAGTATTTT. It translates to CASSQASGHTDTQYF.

To note about this clone: Within the sample, other DNA sequences also encode this same CDR3. The chain employs TRBV29-1 and TRBJ1-1, with D possibly matching TRBD1 (5 bases). The CDR3 runs 12 residues. Looked up from germline, CDR1 is SQVTM and CDR2 is ANQGSEA. The V end was cut by 7 bases, the J end by 6 bases, with 15 bases between. CDR3 sequence reads: CSALGGGAEAFF. The CDR3 bases are TGCAGCGCCCTGGGGGGAGGCGCTGAAGCTTTCTTT. The complete variable domain, with remaining parts taken from reference TRBV29-1 and TRBJ1-1, reads SAVISQKPSRDICQRGTSLTIQCQVDSQVTMMFWYRQQPGQSLTLIATANQGSEATYESGFVIDKFPISRPNLTFSTLTVSNMSPEDSSIYLCSALGGGAEAFFGQGTRLTVV.

J is TRBJ2-1 and V is TRBV7-9, with D tentatively TRBD2 (6 bases). The CDR3 totals 15 residues. V was cut by 5 bases and J by 3 bases, with 14 bases left in between. Germline CDR1 is SEHNR and CDR2 is FQNEAQ (reference sequence). The CDR3 nucleotides read TGTGCCAGCAGCGTCGCGCGCGGGGTCTACAATGAGCAGTTCTTC. It yields the protein CASSVARGVYNEQFF.

This chain links TRBV14 with TRBJ2-4; D is possibly TRBD1 or TRBD2 (5 bases each). Trimming shortened V by 4 bases and J by 0 bases, and 10 bases separated the two germline ends. This CDR3 has 15 residues. The germline gives CDR1 SGHDN, CDR2 FVKESK. The DNA of the CDR3 is TGTGCCAGCAGCCGAGCCGGGACAGCCAAAAACATTCAGTACTTC. It is translated as CASSRAGTAKNIQYF.

The rearrangement uses TRBV29-1 and TRBJ2-3; weak D call: TRBD1 (6 bases). Germline V gives CDR1 SQVTM, CDR2 ANQGSEA. The CDR3 sequence is 14 residues long. The ends were cut back, 3 bases at V and 4 bases at J, with 14 bases in the middle. The CDR3 here is CSVEGAMDADTQYF. The CDR3 DNA follows: TGCAGCGTTGAGGGGGCAATGGACGCAGATACGCAGTATTTT.

This clone was recorded only once. This chain uses TRBV7-8 with TRBJ2-7; the match to TRBD1 covers 9 bases. From germline, CDR1 is SGHVS and CDR2 FQNEAQ. CDR3 length equals 15 residues. Trimming at V came to 1 base and at J to 4 bases, leaving 5 bases not matched to a gene. CDR3: CASSLVGTGMYEQYF. The CDR3 DNA sequence: TGTGCCAGCAGCTTAGTGGGGACAGGGATGTACGAGCAGTACTTC.

In its sample, this clone was seen once. The CDR3 spells CASSYTDTQYF. Written as DNA, the CDR3 is TGTGCCAGCAGCTACACAGATACGCAGTATTTT. The chain is built from TRBV5-6 and TRBJ2-3, with D hard to call. From germline, CDR1 is SGHDT and CDR2 YYEEEE. The CDR3 is made up of 11 amino acids. The V end was cut by 3 bases, the J end by 2 bases, with 1 base between.

The rearrangement joins TRBV5-1 to TRBJ2-3, with D possibly matching TRBD1 (6 bases). The CDR3 extends over 16 amino acids. V lost 0 bases, J lost 2 bases, and 13 bases lay in between. Germline assignment: CDR1 SGHRS and CDR2 YFSETQ. CDR3 in DNA: TGCGCCAGCAGCTTGGGGGGGCGGTCGTCCACAGATACGCAGTATTTT. The encoded protein is CASSLGGRSSTDTQYF.

The rearrangement uses TRBV2 and TRBJ1-1; 8 bases line up with TRBD1. The ends lost 0 bases at V and 5 bases at J; junction bases unmatched: 5. Germline V gives CDR1 SNHLY, CDR2 FYNNEI. The CDR3 is 15 amino acids. CDR3 amino acids: CASSEALGQGTEAFF. The CDR3 nucleotides read TGTGCCAGCAGTGAAGCGCTTGGACAGGGAACTGAAGCTTTCTTT.

This chain joins TRBV4-1 and TRBJ2-3, with D perhaps matching TRBD2 (5 bases). Germline V CDR1 and CDR2: MGHRA, YSYEKL. The ends were cut back, 2 bases at V and 2 bases at J, with 8 bases in the middle. The length of the CDR3 is 14 residues. Here the CDR3 DNA reads TGCGCCAGCAGCCAATACCGGGACACAGATACGCAGTATTTT. Encoded protein: CASSQYRDTDTQYF.